This T cell receptor (beta chain) was recovered during a study of shared clonotypes between healthy human individuals. Study context: The cohort had a couple of women and a few men, ages 18 to 49.

Naive CD8 cells, CD45RO-negative and positively selected for CCR7, excluded terminally differentiated effector memory CD45RA+ cells. The donors were adults (healthy and HIV-negative) with no recent acute infections or vaccinations. Donors comprised only Caucasian adults living in Nashville, Tennessee. Genomic DNA per cell subset filled all wells of several immunoSEQ plates. Profiling relied on immunoSEQ multiplex PCR, and the TCRdb table lists in-frame clones only, not all of them. The repertoire holds some 2,000,000 clones, with about 95% as singletons. There are 15 residues in the CDR3. Germline V gene sequence: CDR1 SGHRS, CDR2 YFSETQ. After removal of 5 bases from V and 3 bases from J, the junction contained 7 bases not matched to a gene.

J is TRBJ2-7 and V is TRBV5-1; 11 bases line up with TRBD2. The sample was naive CD8+ T cells sorted from blood. The sequence derives from a man younger than 30 in good health. CDR3 coding DNA: TGCGCCAGCAGATACTCTAGCGGGGGGTTCTACGAGCAGTACTTC. Translation: CASRYSSGGFYEQYF.